A single sample is the source of the 24 T cell receptor beta chains below, sequenced in a study of T cells in Graves' hyperthyroidism and ophthalmopathy. Amplification yielded TCR beta CDR3 regions, with RNA transcripts as the source. HTBI primers were employed in a first-round RT-PCR of the TCR CDR3. TCRdb recomputed calls from the multiplex PCR reads with MiXCR, one row per CDR3 protein. The repertoire has roughly 290,000 distinct CDR3 sequences, approximately 15% of them found once; the top ten carry over 45%. The specimen was blood. The receptor set was obtained from a woman aged 55 to 70 with Graves' ophthalmopathy.

This clonotype came up many times. The rearrangement uses TRBV7-2 and TRBJ2-1, with D unclear. The CDR3 totals 12 residues. Deletions cut 1 base from V and 9 bases from J, with 7 bases between. Per the germline V gene, CDR1 is SGHTA and CDR2 is FQGNSA. The CDR3 loop reads CASSLVWSEQFF. CDR3 in DNA: TGTGCCAGCAGCTTAGTGTGGTCTGAGCAGTTCTTC.

The chain carries TRBV30 and TRBJ2-1; 8 positions match TRBD2. Looked up from germline, CDR1 is GTSNPN and CDR2 is SVGIG (reference sequence). Unmatched junction bases numbered 9, after V lost 3 bases and J lost 5 bases. The CDR3 length is 15 residues. The CDR3 loop reads CAWRKPGGRDNEQFF. DNA for the CDR3: TGTGCCTGGAGAAAACCGGGAGGGAGGGACAATGAGCAGTTCTTC.

The chain joins TRBV6-2 or TRBV6-3 to TRBJ2-1, with 12 bases aligning to TRBD2. J was trimmed by 6 bases and V by 6 bases; bases with no gene match: 12. This CDR3 region has 17 residues. CDR1 and CDR2 (germline): MNHEY, SVGEGT. The CDR3 DNA follows: TGTGCCAGCAGCCGCGTACGCCGGACTAGCGGGGTCAATGAGCAGTTCTTC. Its translation is CASSRVRRTSGVNEQFF.

This clonotype was seen repeatedly, ten times or more. The J gene is TRBJ2-1, the V gene TRBV4-2; weak D call: TRBD1 (5 bases). V was trimmed by 0 bases and J by 13 bases, leaving 19 bases between them. This CDR3 spans 15 amino acids. Per germline, CDR1 LGHNA and CDR2 YNFKEQ. The CDR3 DNA sequence: TGTGCCAGCAGCCAAGATCGAGCAGGGCAACCCCGTCAGTTCTTC. This gives the protein CASSQDRAGQPRQFF.

This clonotype was found a few times. The chain couples TRBV7-2 to TRBJ2-3; 16 bases line up with TRBD2. CDR1 SGHTA and CDR2 FQGNSA come from the germline V gene. V was pared by 4 bases and J by 1 base, with 11 bases of the junction left unmatched. The CDR3 is 20 amino acids. The CDR3 bases are TGTGCCAGCAGCTCCCCCTGGGGACTAGCGGGGGGGCCCGGCACAGATACGCAGTATTTT. It yields the protein CASSSPWGLAGGPGTDTQYF.

As for this clonotype: Being one base from a much bigger clone, this may be a read error. CDR3 nucleotides: TGTGCCAGCAGCCAACCGCTGGAAACTGTGAACACTGAAGCTTTCTTT. The encoded protein is CASSQPLETVNTEAFF. The chain employs TRBV16 and TRBJ1-1; the D is unclear. V lost 2 bases to trimming and J lost 0 bases, with 13 bases between them. Germline V CDR1 and CDR2: KGHSY, FQNENV. The CDR3 is 16 residues long.

This clonotype has a count of ten or more. This sequence joins TRBV11-2 and TRBJ2-7; D gene uncertain. Germline CDR1 is SGHAT and CDR2 is FQNNGV. The CDR3 length is 14 residues. V dropped 0 bases and J dropped 0 bases, with 6 bases sitting between them. In nucleotides, the CDR3 is TGTGCCAGCAGCTTAGAAAGGGCCTCCTACGAGCAGTACTTC. It yields the protein CASSLERASYEQYF.

This clonotype came up a few times. This chain uses TRBV20-1 with TRBJ2-1, with 11 positions matching TRBD2. The CDR3 loop spans 16 amino acids. Germline lookup yields CDR1 DFQATT and CDR2 SNEGSKA (reference sequence). After removal of 6 bases from V and 0 bases from J, the junction contained 7 bases not matched to a gene. CDR3 sequence reads: CSATGTSGSSYNEQFF. In DNA, the CDR3 is TGCAGTGCAACCGGGACTAGCGGAAGCTCCTACAATGAGCAGTTCTTC.

This clonotype was detected a few times. The chain has TRBV18 and TRBJ2-4; a weak D match, TRBD2 (6 bases). Germline V lookup: CDR1 KGHSH, CDR2 LQKENI. V lost 5 bases to trimming and J lost 6 bases, with 11 bases between them. This CDR3 comprises 13 residues. CDR3 loop: CASSEGRGNIQYF. In DNA form, the CDR3 reads TGTGCCAGCTCAGAGGGGCGGGGAAACATTCAGTACTTC. Complete variable domain (other parts from reference TRBV18 and TRBJ2-4): NAGVMQNPRHLVRRRGQEARLRCSPMKGHSHVYWYRQLPEEGLKFMVYLQKENIIDESGMPKERFSAEFPKEGPSILRIQQVVRGDSAAYFCASSEGRGNIQYFGAGTRLSVL.

At least ten counts were recorded for this clonotype. The chain employs TRBV7-2 and TRBJ1-1; the match to TRBD1 covers 7 bases. This CDR3 contains 15 residues. V lost 5 bases and J lost 6; bases outside the gene matches: 12. The V gene's germline CDR1 is SGHTA and CDR2 FQGNSA. This CDR3 is CASSPRQGGSAEAFF. The DNA of the CDR3 is TGTGCCAGCAGCCCCAGACAGGGAGGGAGCGCTGAAGCTTTCTTT.

J is TRBJ1-6 and V is TRBV6-1; the match to TRBD1 covers 7 bases. This CDR3 is built from 15 residues. With V trimmed by 4 bases and J by 5 bases, 5 bases remained unmatched. CDR1 and CDR2 from the germline V gene are MNHNS and SASEGT. CDR3 region: CASSVGTANNSPLHF. As DNA, the CDR3 is TGTGCCAGCAGTGTCGGGACAGCGAATAATTCACCCCTCCACTTT.

This clonotype was counted at least ten times. In DNA form, the CDR3 reads TGTGCCAGCAATGTCCCGGGACTTTATATGAACACTGAAGCTTTCTTT. Protein product: CASNVPGLYMNTEAFF. V usage is TRBV12-3 or TRBV12-4 and J usage is TRBJ1-1; a possible D gene is TRBD1 (5 bases). This CDR3 has 16 residues. V gave up 7 bases and J gave up 0 bases, with 18 bases separating them.

This clonotype was observed at least ten times. The gene calls are TRBV10-3 and TRBJ2-5; D may be TRBD2 (6 bases). The CDR3 extends over 14 amino acids. Germline loops: CDR1 ENHRY, CDR2 SYGVKD. The V gene lost 6 bases and the J gene lost 3 bases, with 14 bases spanning the gap. CDR3 nucleotides: TGTGCCATCAGATCCGGGAGAGAAGAAGAGACCCAGTACTTC. Its translation: CAIRSGREEETQYF.

A note on this clonotype: One base away lies a much larger clone, so this may be a sequencing read error. The rearrangement uses TRBV27 and TRBJ2-1; D might be TRBD1 (5 bases). Germline V gene lookup returns CDR1 MNHEY and CDR2 SMNVEV (reference sequence). Trimming removed 3 bases at V and 10 bases at J, with 16 bases between. The CDR3 length is 14 residues. As DNA, the CDR3 is TGTGCCAGCAGTTTGCCTGAACAGGATGGGGAGCAGTTCTTC. It specifies CASSLPEQDGEQFF.

V usage is TRBV19 and J usage is TRBJ2-7; D is tentatively TRBD1 or TRBD2 (5 bases each). Germline V gene data show CDR1 as LNHDA and CDR2 as SQIVND (reference sequence). V lost 5 bases and J 1 base, leaving 9 bases between the germline ends. This CDR3 spans 13 amino acids. The CDR3 loop is CASSWDQSYEQYF. CDR3 sequence (DNA): TGTGCCAGTAGTTGGGACCAATCCTACGAGCAGTACTTC. The whole variable domain, remainder taken from reference TRBV19 and TRBJ2-7, is DGGITQSPKYLFRKEGQNVTLSCEQNLNHDAMYWYRQDPGQGLRLIYYSQIVNDFQKGDIAEGYSVSREKKESFPLTVTSAQKNPTAFYLCASSWDQSYEQYFGPGTRLTVT.

Ten or more counts support this clonotype. The rearrangement links TRBV7-2 to TRBJ1-2; D call uncertain. The germline V and J ends were trimmed by 4 bases and 6 bases, with 12 bases remaining between them. Germline CDR1 reads SGHTA; CDR2 reads FQGNSA. The CDR3 runs to 13 residues. DNA for the CDR3: TGTGCCAGCAGCTCGACGAACACAGATGGCTACACCTTC. The encoded protein is CASSSTNTDGYTF.

This clonotype was found a few times. The chain has TRBV5-1 and TRBJ2-3; 7 bases are a match to TRBD2. Trimming removed 1 base from V and 6 bases from J; junction bases left unmatched: 11. This CDR3 is built from 16 residues. CDR1 and CDR2 (germline): SGHRS, YFSETQ. This CDR3 is CASSLLGMASGDTQYF. CDR3 nucleotide sequence: TGCGCCAGCAGCTTGTTAGGTATGGCTAGCGGTGATACGCAGTATTTT.

The V and J genes are TRBV7-9 and TRBJ1-1, with 8 bases fitting TRBD1. The germline gives CDR1 SEHNR, CDR2 FQNEAQ (reference sequence). V gave up 4 bases and J gave up 6 bases; unmatched junction bases: 16. This CDR3 contains 17 residues. The CDR3 protein is CASSSTGGGPRAAEAFF. For the CDR3, the DNA is TGTGCCAGCAGCTCCACAGGGGGGGGCCCCCGAGCGGCTGAAGCTTTCTTT. Combining the CDR3 with reference TRBV7-9 and TRBJ1-1 gives the whole variable domain DTGVSQNPRHKITKRGQNVTFRCDPISEHNRLYWYRQTLGQGPEFLTYFQNEAQLEKSRLLSDRFSAERPKGSFSTLEIQRTEQGDSAMYLCASSSTGGGPRAAEAFFGQGTRLTVV.

This clonotype appeared many times. CDR3 residues: CASSSRRGNTEAFF. The CDR3 nucleotides are TGTGCCAGCAGCTCCAGACGTGGGAACACTGAAGCTTTCTTT. V is TRBV5-6 and J is TRBJ1-1; D is ambiguous. Germline V gene sequence: CDR1 SGHDT, CDR2 YYEEEE. V lost 3 bases and J 1 base, leaving 10 bases between the germline ends. The length of the CDR3 is 14 residues.

This clonotype was detected many times. The V and J genes are TRBV5-1 and TRBJ1-2; D call uncertain. The CDR3 contains 14 residues. The germline V gene has CDR1 SGHRS and CDR2 YFSETQ. V gave up 0 bases and J gave up 8 bases, with 14 bases separating them. CDR3 sequence: CASSLASTTFGYTF. The CDR3 DNA reads as TGCGCCAGCAGCTTGGCGTCGACCACGTTCGGCTACACCTTC.

This clonotype has at least ten counts. The chain combines TRBV3-1 with TRBJ2-1; D not certain. Germline values: CDR1 LGHDT, CDR2 YNNKEL (reference sequence). V gave up 2 bases and J gave up 6 bases, with 5 bases separating them. This CDR3 has 12 amino acids. CDR3 bases: TGTGCCAGCAGCCAACTGGGCAATGAGCAGTTCTTC. This gives the protein CASSQLGNEQFF.

This clonotype occurred many times. The chain has TRBV28 and TRBJ1-2, with D uncertain. This CDR3 spans 15 amino acids. Trimming shortened V by 5 bases and J by 8 bases, and 21 bases separated the two germline ends. Germline V gene sequence: CDR1 MDHEN, CDR2 SYDVKM. The CDR3 region has the DNA TGTGCCAGCAGTCCTGCCGGGCGCTCCTCCTGGGGCTACACCTTC. Translating gives CASSPAGRSSWGYTF.

On this clonotype itself: Being one base from a much bigger clone, this may be a read error. The V gene is TRBV5-1, the J gene TRBJ2-5, with no clear D. The CDR3 loop spans 13 amino acids. The germline CDR1 and CDR2 sequences are SGHRS and YFSETQ. The CDR3 spells CASSLEGQETQHF. CDR3 DNA sequence: TGCGCCAGCAGCTTGGAGGGCCAAGAGACCCAGCACTTC.

The chain employs TRBV7-2 and TRBJ2-3; D unclear. The CDR3 spans 14 residues. In germline, CDR1 is SGHTA, CDR2 FQGNSA. V was shortened by 2 bases and J by 0 bases, with 6 bases between the two germline ends. The CDR3 here is CASSLTRSTDTQYF. The DNA of the CDR3 is TGTGCCAGCAGCTTAACCAGAAGCACAGATACGCAGTATTTT.